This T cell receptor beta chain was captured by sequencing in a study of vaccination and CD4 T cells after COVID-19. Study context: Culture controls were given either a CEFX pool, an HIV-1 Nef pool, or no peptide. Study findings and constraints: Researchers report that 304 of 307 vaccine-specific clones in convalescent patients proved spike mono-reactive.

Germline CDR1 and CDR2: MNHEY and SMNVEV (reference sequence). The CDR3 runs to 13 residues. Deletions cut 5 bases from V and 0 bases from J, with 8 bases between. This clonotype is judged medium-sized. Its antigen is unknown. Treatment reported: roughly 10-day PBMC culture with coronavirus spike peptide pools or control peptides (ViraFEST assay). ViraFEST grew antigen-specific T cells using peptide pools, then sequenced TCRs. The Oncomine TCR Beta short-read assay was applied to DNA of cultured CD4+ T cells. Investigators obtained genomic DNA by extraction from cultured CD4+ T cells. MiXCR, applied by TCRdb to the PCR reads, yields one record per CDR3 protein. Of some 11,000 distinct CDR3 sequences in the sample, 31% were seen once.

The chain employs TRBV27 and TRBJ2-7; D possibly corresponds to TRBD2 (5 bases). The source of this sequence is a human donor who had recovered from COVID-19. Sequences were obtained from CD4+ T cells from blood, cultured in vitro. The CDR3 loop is CASSGTSSYEQYF. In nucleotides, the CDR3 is TGTGCCAGCAGTGGAACTAGCTCCTACGAGCAGTACTTC.